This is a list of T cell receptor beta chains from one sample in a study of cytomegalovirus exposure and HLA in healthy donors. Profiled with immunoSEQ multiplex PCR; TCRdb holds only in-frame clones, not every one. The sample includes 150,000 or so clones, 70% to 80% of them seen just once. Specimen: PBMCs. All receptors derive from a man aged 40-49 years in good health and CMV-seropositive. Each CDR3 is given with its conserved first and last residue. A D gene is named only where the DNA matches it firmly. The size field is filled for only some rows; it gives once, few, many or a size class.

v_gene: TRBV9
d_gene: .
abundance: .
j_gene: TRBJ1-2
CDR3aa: CASSVGGPANYGYTF
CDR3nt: TGTGCCAGCAGCGTAGGGGGGCCAGCTAACTATGGCTACACCTTC

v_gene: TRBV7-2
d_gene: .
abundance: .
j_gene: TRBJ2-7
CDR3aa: CASSFSGLSYEQYF
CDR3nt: TGTGCCAGCAGCTTCAGCGGGTTATCCTACGAGCAGTACTTC

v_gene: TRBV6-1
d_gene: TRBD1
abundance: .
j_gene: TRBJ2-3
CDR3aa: CASSVPGTGGTDTQYF
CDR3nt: TGTGCCAGCAGTGTCCCCGGGACAGGGGGGACAGATACGCAGTATTTT

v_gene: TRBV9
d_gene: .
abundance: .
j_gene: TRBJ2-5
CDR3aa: CASSVEAGQETQYF
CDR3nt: TGTGCCAGCAGCGTAGAGGCGGGTCAAGAGACCCAGTACTTC

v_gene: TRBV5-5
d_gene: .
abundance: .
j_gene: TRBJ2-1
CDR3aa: CASSLAPIESSYNEQFF
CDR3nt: TGTGCCAGCAGCTTGGCCCCCATTGAGAGCTCCTACAATGAGCAGTTCTTC

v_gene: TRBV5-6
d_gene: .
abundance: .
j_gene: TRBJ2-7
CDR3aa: CASSSTGRAYEQYF
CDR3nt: TGTGCCAGCAGCTCTACAGGGAGAGCCTACGAGCAGTACTTC

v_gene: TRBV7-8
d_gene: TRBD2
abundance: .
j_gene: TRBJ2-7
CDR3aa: CASSLGASGLNYEQYF
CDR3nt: TGTGCCAGCAGCTTAGGGGCTAGCGGGCTGAACTACGAGCAGTACTTC

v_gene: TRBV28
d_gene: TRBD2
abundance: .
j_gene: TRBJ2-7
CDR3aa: CASSLSVAGFSYEQYF
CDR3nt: TGTGCCAGCAGTTTATCTGTAGCGGGCTTCTCCTACGAGCAGTACTTC

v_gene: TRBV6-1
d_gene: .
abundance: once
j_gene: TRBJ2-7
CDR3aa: CASSEVAVSSYEQYF
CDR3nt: TGTGCCAGCAGTGAAGTAGCAGTGTCTTCCTACGAGCAGTACTTC

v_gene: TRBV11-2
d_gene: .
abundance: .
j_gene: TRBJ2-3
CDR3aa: CASSPGADTQYF
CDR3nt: TGTGCCAGCAGCCCCGGAGCAGATACGCAGTATTTT

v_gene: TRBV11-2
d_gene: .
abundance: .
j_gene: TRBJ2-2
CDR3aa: CASSLLASMDTGELFF
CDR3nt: TGTGCCAGCAGCCTTCTAGCGAGTATGGACACCGGGGAGCTGTTTTTT

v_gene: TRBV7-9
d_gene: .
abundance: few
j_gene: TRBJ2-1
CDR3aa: CASSLHITNEQFF
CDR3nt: TGTGCCAGCTCCTTACACATAACCAATGAGCAGTTCTTC